This T cell receptor beta chain was captured by sequencing in a study of blood T cell repertoires in COVID-19. Study information: T cells, B-cell-depleted T cells, or PBMCs supplied cDNA or gDNA.

This CDR3 spans 14 amino acids. Germline lookup yields CDR1 GTSNPN and CDR2 SVGIG (reference sequence). The ends were cut back, 3 bases at V and 5 bases at J, with 17 bases in the middle. Only in-frame clones appear in the TCRdb table, and some are missing; sequencing was by immunoSEQ multiplex PCR. The repertoire holds roughly 65,000 clones, with 70% to 90% as singletons. The specimen was peripheral blood. This receptor was identified in a man aged 50-60 years with acute or convalescent COVID-19. V usage is TRBV30 and J usage is TRBJ2-7, with a possible D match to TRBD1 (6 bases). The CDR3 bases are TGTGCCTGGAGCACTTCCGGGACACGTAACGAGCAGTACTTC. Encoded protein: CAWSTSGTRNEQYF.